What follows describes a single T cell receptor beta chain. Profiled with immunoSEQ multiplex PCR; TCRdb holds only in-frame clones, not every one. The data show about 160,000 clones, 82% seen once. The data stem from a study of blood T cell repertoires in COVID-19. V shed 3 bases and J shed 9 bases, with 12 bases lying between them. The germline V gene has CDR1 MRHNA and CDR2 SNTAGT. CDR3 length: 13 residues. V usage is TRBV6-4 and J usage is TRBJ2-1; tentatively, D is TRBD2 (6 bases). The sequence came from a woman aged 40 to 49 with COVID-19, enrolled during active disease. Material: peripheral blood. CDR3 coding DNA: TGTGCCAGCAGTGAGTCTCCGCGGGGTGAGCAGTTCTTC. Translating it yields CASSESPRGEQFF.